Described below is a single TCR beta chain sequence and its context. Trimming took 2 bases from V and 6 from J, leaving 10 bases between them. This CDR3 has 13 amino acids. Germline values: CDR1 SGHRS, CDR2 YFSETQ. This sample was included in a study of blood T cell repertoires in COVID-19. In the study overall: Both acute and convalescent COVID-19 samples were obtained from the United States, Italy and Spain. The cDNA or gDNA used as material had been derived from T cells, B-cell-depleted T cells, or PBMCs.

The authors' processing: Reference gene primer amplification gave nucleated cell count estimates. Using immunoSEQ multiplex PCR, the repertoire was profiled, and TCRdb retains in-frame clones only, with some absent. The V and J calls and the clone size are those of that table, but D and trimming were determined from the DNA. The sample has about 86,000 clones; 82% are singletons. Sequences were obtained from peripheral blood. The chain is built from TRBV5-1 and TRBJ2-3; no clear D. The TCR was taken from a woman aged 80 or over with acute or convalescent COVID-19. The CDR3 DNA reads TGCGCCAGCAGCTTAAGACAACTCGATACGCAGTATTTT. It codes for CASSLRQLDTQYF.